The 21 T cell receptor beta chains below come from one sample, sequenced in a study of human T cells and chemical hapten exposure. This sample's time point: pre-sensitization, week 0. The sample's treatment: therapeutic diphenylcyclopropenone sensitization with weekly scalp DPC. From the RACE reads, TCRdb called clonotypes with MiXCR, one entry per CDR3 protein. The repertoire consists of about 300,000 distinct CDR3 sequences, with approximately 5.8% occurring once and the leading ten covering approximately 8.2%. This material consisted of whole blood, taken in connection with sensitization to the hapten diphenylcyclopropenone (DPC). These receptors were taken from a woman aged 18-30 years with alopecia areata. Some clones in this sample may be carry-over from other donors' samples.

The V call is TRBV5-4, the J call TRBJ1-2; 7 positions match TRBD1. V was pared by 3 bases and J by 8 bases, with 10 bases of the junction left unmatched. Germline V CDR1 and CDR2: SGHNT, YYREEE (reference sequence). This CDR3 has 14 amino acids. CDR3 nucleotide sequence: TGTGCCAGCAGCTCCTGGACAGGTCGACGGGGCTACACCTTC. Its protein product is CASSSWTGRRGYTF.

This clonotype was seen many times. The chain uses TRBV29-1 and TRBJ1-5, with TRBD1 identical over 9 bases. The trim removed 6 bases at V and 7 bases at J, leaving 7 bases unmatched. Germline values: CDR1 SQVTM, CDR2 ANQGSEA. The CDR3 is made up of 13 amino acids. Written as DNA, the CDR3 is TGCAGCGTGACGGGACAGGGAGGGCAGCCCCAGCATTTT. Protein product: CSVTGQGGQPQHF.

This clonotype was recorded many times. The genes are TRBV20-1 and TRBJ2-1; TRBD1 might be the D (6 bases). Trimming shortened V by 6 bases and J by 6 bases, and 9 bases separated the two germline ends. This CDR3 contains 11 residues. CDR1 and CDR2 from the germline V gene are DFQATT and SNEGSKA (reference sequence). The CDR3 loop is CSAIQGNEQFF. DNA of the CDR3: TGCAGTGCCATACAGGGCAATGAGCAGTTCTTC.

In the case of this clonotype: This could be a read error, since a much larger clone is one nucleotide away. This chain connects TRBV2 to TRBJ2-6; D is undetermined. The CDR3 contains 17 residues. Germline loops: CDR1 SNHLY, CDR2 FYNNEI. The CDR3 reads CASSEGRANSGSNVLTF. In DNA, the CDR3 is TGTGCCAGCAGTGAGGGTCGCGCTAACTCTGGGTCCAACGTCCTGACTTTC. The entire variable domain, with the rest obtained from reference TRBV2 and TRBJ2-6, is as follows: EPEVTQTPSHQVTQMGQEVILRCVPISNHLYFYWYRQILGQKVEFLVSFYNNEISEKSEIFDDQFSVERPDGSNFTLKIRSTKLEDSAMYFCASSEGRANSGSNVLTFGAGSRLTVL.

This clonotype was observed many times. The chain links TRBV4-3 to TRBJ2-2; the D gene could be TRBD1 or TRBD2 (5 bases each). The germline V gene has CDR1 LGHNA and CDR2 YSLEER. Trimming removed 6 bases at V and 3 bases at J, with 14 bases between. The CDR3 consists of 15 residues. The CDR3 bases are TGCGCCAGCAGGTCCGCAGGGACGGACACCGGGGAGCTGTTTTTT. This codes for CASRSAGTDTGELFF.

This rearrangement joins TRBV5-6 to TRBJ1-2, with D tentatively TRBD1 (5 bases). The length of the CDR3 is 14 residues. The V and J ends lost 0 bases and 8 bases respectively, with 14 bases between them. Germline values: CDR1 SGHDT, CDR2 YYEEEE. For the CDR3, the DNA is TGTGCCAGCAGCTTGGAGGCAGGGTGGCGGGGCTACACCTTC. This gives the protein CASSLEAGWRGYTF.

V and J are TRBV7-9 and TRBJ1-1; no clear D. CDR3 length: 11 residues. Looked up from germline, CDR1 is SEHNR and CDR2 is FQNEAQ (reference sequence). The ends were cut back, 5 bases at V and 6 bases at J, with 7 bases in the middle. Here the CDR3 DNA reads TGTGCCAGCAGCCCGTCCGCTGAAGCTTTCTTT. Protein product: CASSPSAEAFF.

In this sample, this clonotype turned up a few times. This chain joins TRBV6-2 or TRBV6-3 and TRBJ1-2; D is ambiguous. CDR1 and CDR2 (germline): MNHEY, SVGEGT. V lost 5 bases and J lost 4, with 8 bases in between. The CDR3 consists of 12 residues. As DNA, the CDR3 is TGTGCCAGCAGTGTTTCTACCTATGGCTACACCTTC. Its translation: CASSVSTYGYTF.

In this sample, this clonotype turned up many times. The V and J genes are TRBV6-2 or TRBV6-3 and TRBJ2-3; either TRBD1 or TRBD2 may fit D (5 bases each). Trimming removed 3 bases from V and 0 bases from J, with 16 bases in between. This CDR3 is built from 17 residues. CDR1 is MNHEY, CDR2 SVGEGT, per germline. The CDR3 sequence is CASSYFGTLRSTDTQYF. CDR3 coding DNA: TGTGCCAGCAGTTATTTCGGGACCCTTAGGAGCACAGATACGCAGTATTTT.

This clonotype was seen many times. The rearrangement links TRBV20-1 to TRBJ1-5; D gene unclear. The CDR3 spans 12 residues. Trimming cost V 6 bases and J 5 bases, with 11 bases left between them. Germline CDR1 is DFQATT and CDR2 is SNEGSKA (reference sequence). CDR3 loop: CSARGGDQPQHF. The CDR3 DNA reads as TGCAGTGCCCGCGGCGGGGATCAGCCCCAGCATTTT.

This clonotype was found many times. This chain uses TRBV24-1 with TRBJ2-3, with D maybe TRBD2 (6 bases). The CDR3 has 13 amino acids. Per germline, CDR1 KGHDR and CDR2 SFDVKD. V dropped 9 bases and J dropped 2 bases, with 11 bases sitting between them. CDR3 region: CATGEAATDTQYF. The DNA for the CDR3 is TGTGCCACCGGGGAGGCAGCCACAGATACGCAGTATTTT.

This clonotype was seen repeatedly, ten times or more. This sequence joins TRBV24-1 and TRBJ2-3, with 8 bases that match TRBD1. The CDR3 consists of 15 residues. J gave up 2 bases and V 4 bases, and 4 bases lay outside the gene matches. Germline CDR1 KGHDR, CDR2 SFDVKD. The CDR3 region is CATSEPGQDTDTQYF. The CDR3 bases are TGTGCCACCAGTGAACCGGGACAGGACACAGATACGCAGTATTTT.

This sequence joins TRBV9 and TRBJ2-4; 7 nucleotides line up with TRBD2. Per germline, CDR1 SGDLS and CDR2 YYNGEE. The CDR3 has 15 amino acids. Trimming removed 3 bases from V and 9 bases from J; junction bases left unmatched: 12. The CDR3 here is CASSAIETSRGIQYF. DNA for the CDR3: TGTGCCAGCAGCGCCATTGAGACTAGCCGGGGCATTCAGTACTTC.

This clonotype was recorded many times. The V call is TRBV7-2, the J call TRBJ2-3; D is uncertain. Per the germline V gene, CDR1 is SGHTA and CDR2 is FQGNSA. V lost 1 base and J lost 2, with 7 bases in between. The CDR3 has 14 amino acids. The CDR3 loop reads CASSLGVATDTQYF. CDR3 sequence (DNA): TGTGCCAGCAGCTTAGGGGTAGCCACAGATACGCAGTATTTT.

With regard to this clonotype: A much more abundant neighbour one base away suggests this may be a read error. The CDR3 sequence is CASSFQGATSAKNIQYF. Here the CDR3 DNA reads TGTGCCAGCAGCTTCCAGGGGGCCACGTCCGCCAAAAACATTCAGTACTTC. This rearrangement joins TRBV9 to TRBJ2-4, with TRBD1 matching 8 bases. V shed 4 bases, J shed 1 base, and the junction held 10 bases outside the gene matches. CDR3 length: 17 residues. The germline V gene encodes CDR1 SGDLS and CDR2 YYNGEE.

This clonotype was seen repeatedly, ten times or more. The CDR3 DNA reads as TGTGCCAGCAGAACCGCGGGGGGGCTGGCCGGGGAGCTGTTTTTT. This gives the protein CASRTAGGLAGELFF. The chain recombines TRBV6-2 or TRBV6-3 with TRBJ2-2; 9 positions agree with TRBD2. The CDR3 is 15 amino acids. The trim removed 6 bases at V and 6 bases at J, leaving 8 bases unmatched. From germline, CDR1 is MNHEY and CDR2 SVGEGT.

The chain uses TRBV6-5 and TRBJ1-5; 8 bases align to TRBD1. CDR1 MNHEY and CDR2 SVGAGI come from the germline V gene. CDR3 length equals 14 residues. Trimming removed 9 bases from V and 0 bases from J; junction bases left unmatched: 4. In DNA form, the CDR3 reads TGTGCCAGTAGGACAGGGTATAGCAATCAGCCCCAGCATTTT. Its protein is CASRTGYSNQPQHF.

V and J are TRBV7-9 and TRBJ2-7, with D perhaps TRBD1 or TRBD2 (5 bases each). Germline V CDR1 and CDR2: SEHNR, FQNEAQ (reference sequence). V was cut by 5 bases and J by 2 bases, with 16 bases left in between. The CDR3 runs 15 residues. The CDR3 DNA is TGTGCCAGCAGCCAAGCCGGGACCGCTACCTACGAGCAGTACTTC. Its protein product is CASSQAGTATYEQYF.

This clonotype was seen more than once but under ten times. V and J are TRBV28 and TRBJ1-2, with a weak D call TRBD1 (5 bases). V lost 4 bases and J lost 4, with 7 bases in between. This CDR3 spans 12 amino acids. Germline V gene data show CDR1 as MDHEN and CDR2 as SYDVKM. CDR3 sequence: CASSWTSYGYTF. The CDR3, as DNA: TGTGCCAGCAGTTGGACAAGCTATGGCTACACCTTC.

The table lists this clonotype with many counts. The chain joins TRBV7-8 to TRBJ1-1; D might be TRBD1 (5 bases). The CDR3 is 14 residues long. The germline V and J ends were trimmed by 4 bases and 3 bases, with 12 bases remaining between them. Germline V gene data show CDR1 as SGHVS and CDR2 as FQNEAQ. The DNA of the CDR3 is TGTGCCAGCAGCTATAGTGGGGGATACACTGAAGCTTTCTTT. Residues: CASSYSGGYTEAFF.

Many counts were recorded for this clonotype. V is TRBV4-3 and J is TRBJ1-4; TRBD1 is a possible D gene (5 bases). CDR3 length: 14 residues. Germline V gene lookup returns CDR1 LGHNA and CDR2 YSLEER. Deletions cut 4 bases from V and 3 bases from J, with 9 bases between. CDR3 in amino acids: CASSPRQSNEKLFF. CDR3 coding DNA: TGCGCCAGCAGCCCCCGACAGTCTAATGAAAAACTGTTTTTT.